Given below is one T cell receptor beta chain in context. Its antigen is unidentified. This specimen belongs to a study of cytomegalovirus exposure and HLA in healthy donors. Study-level information: When 398 donors were genotyped, about 86% of them were found to fall in the Caucasian-associated ancestry cluster. General study points: Through in vitro validation, a few CMV-associated chains were shown to be specific for CMV antigens.

The PCR had 60 Vbeta and 13 Jbeta primers. Measured with immunoSEQ multiplex PCR; TCRdb has only the in-frame clones, and not every one. In total, the table holds more than 75,000 clones. Each donor's status was that of a healthy bone marrow donor. Donors showed nominal health when sampled, although they likely had unrecorded immune exposures. J was trimmed by 4 bases and V by 2 bases; bases with no gene match: 7. Germline V gene data show CDR1 as MNHEY and CDR2 as SVGAGI. The length of the CDR3 is 16 residues. The sample taken for sequencing was PBMCs. This chain joins TRBV6-5 and TRBJ2-5, with 10 bases that match TRBD2. The source of this sequence is a man aged 45-65 years in good health and CMV-seropositive. The CDR3 sequence is CASSYDASGSGETQYF. The CDR3 DNA reads as TGTGCCAGCAGTTACGATGCTAGCGGGAGCGGAGAGACCCAGTACTTC.